This is a list of T cell receptor beta chains from one sample in a study of T cell responses to AZD1222 COVID-19 vaccine. Some clones are missing from TCRdb's copy, which holds only in-frame ones; the method was immunoSEQ multiplex PCR. The sample records tens of thousands of clones, 88% being singletons. The input for sequencing was peripheral blood, taken 28 days after the second AZD1222 dose. The origin of the receptors is an adult who received the AZD1222 COVID-19 vaccine. CDR3s include the opening cysteine and the closing phenylalanine or tryptophan. A D gene is named only where the DNA matches it firmly. Clone size is stated in some rows and not others, as once, few, many or a class when expanded.

V gene,D gene,J gene,clone size,CDR3 DNA,CDR3 protein
TRBV27,NA,TRBJ1-2,NA,TGTGCCAGCAGTTTGGTTGGGGGCAACTATGGCTACACCTTC,CASSLVGGNYGYTF
TRBV5-5,TRBD2,TRBJ2-1,NA,TGTGCCAGCAGCTTCCCAGGGACTAGCGCTTACAATGAGCAGTTCTTC,CASSFPGTSAYNEQFF
TRBV7-8,NA,TRBJ1-5,few,TGTGCCAGCAGCCCCCGCTCCTTCGGATACAATCAGCCCCAGCATTTT,CASSPRSFGYNQPQHF
TRBV11-2,NA,TRBJ2-7,NA,TGTGCCAGCAGCTTAGATCTGGACTCCCGCTCCTACGAGCAGTACTTC,CASSLDLDSRSYEQYF
TRBV5-6,NA,TRBJ1-5,NA,TGTGCCAGCAGCTTGGGAGGGGGAAGGGGATATCAGCCCCAGCATTTT,CASSLGGGRGYQPQHF
TRBV15,TRBD2,TRBJ2-1,NA,TGTGCCACCAGCGACCAAACGCGGACTAGCGGCTACAATGAGCAGTTCTTC,CATSDQTRTSGYNEQFF
TRBV11-1,TRBD2,TRBJ2-1,NA,TGTGCCAGCAGCCTCGGGACTAGCGGGAAGGGGCAGTTCTTC,CASSLGTSGKGQFF
TRBV18,NA,TRBJ1-4,NA,TGTGCCAGCTCACCAATGCAGGGTACCAATGAAAAACTGTTTTTT,CASSPMQGTNEKLFF
TRBV18,NA,TRBJ2-1,NA,TGTGCCAGCTCACCTAGCGGCAATGAGCAGTTCTTC,CASSPSGNEQFF
TRBV11-3,TRBD1,TRBJ2-5,NA,TGTGCCAGCAGCTCGTGGGGACAGGAGACCCAGTACTTC,CASSSWGQETQYF
TRBV11-2,NA,TRBJ1-6,NA,TGTGCCAGCCGTTCTGGGGGTTCACCCCTCCACTTT,CASRSGGSPLHF